This is a list of T cell receptor beta chains from one sample in a study of T cell repertoires in cytomegalovirus infection. These TCRs' antigens remain unknown. TCRdb independently ran MiXCR on the reads; one entry per CDR3 protein. The table shows roughly 730,000 distinct CDR3 sequences, with around 30% occurring only once. The specimen was cultured PBMCs, collected from culture after CMV antigen stimulation. Receptors originate from a human donor in good health (CMV status not recorded). Some clones in this sample may be carry-over from other donors' samples. The CDR3 runs from the conserved cysteine through the conserved F or W. Fields, in order: clone size, D gene, V gene, J gene, CDR3 protein, CDR3 DNA. The D gene is left open where the match is weak. Only part of the rows carry a size: once, few, many, or a class if the clone is expanded.

>-|TRBD1|TRBV20-1|TRBJ1-4
CSARDPPGAGGNEKLFF
TGCAGTGCTAGAGATCCCCCAGGGGCAGGGGGTAATGAAAAACTGTTTTTT
>-|-|TRBV6-2/TRBV6-3|TRBJ1-2
CASSPGPLYGYTF
TGTGCCAGCAGTCCCGGGCCGCTCTATGGCTACACCTTC
>-|TRBD2|TRBV12-3/TRBV12-4|TRBJ2-1
CASSVAGVHNEQFF
TGTGCCAGCAGTGTAGCGGGAGTCCACAATGAGCAGTTCTTC
>-|-|TRBV7-9|TRBJ2-1
CASSSSADEQFF
TGTGCCAGCAGCTCCTCAGCGGATGAGCAGTTCTTC
>-|-|TRBV12-3/TRBV12-4|TRBJ2-5
CASSFRAGQETQYF
TGTGCCAGCAGTTTCAGGGCAGGGCAGGAGACCCAGTACTTC
>-|TRBD2|TRBV7-2|TRBJ2-7
CASSLASTSGSSYEQYF
TGTGCCAGCAGCTTAGCGAGTACTAGCGGCAGCTCCTACGAGCAGTACTTC
>many|-|TRBV7-2|TRBJ2-1
CASSLGAGAYNEQFF
TGTGCCAGCAGCTTAGGGGCAGGGGCGTACAATGAGCAGTTCTTC
>-|-|TRBV29-1|TRBJ2-7
CSVAQGGGHEQYF
TGCAGCGTTGCGCAAGGGGGAGGTCACGAGCAGTACTTC
>-|TRBD2|TRBV5-1|TRBJ2-1
CASSFPGGGYNEQFF
TGCGCCAGCAGCTTTCCCGGCGGGGGCTACAATGAGCAGTTCTTC
>few|TRBD1|TRBV5-4|TRBJ2-7
CASSLHPGKQGAVEQYF
TGTGCCAGCAGCTTACACCCCGGAAAACAGGGGGCGGTGGAGCAGTACTTC
>-|-|TRBV5-1|TRBJ2-7
CASSAPGAYEQYF
TGCGCCAGCAGCGCCCCGGGCGCCTACGAGCAGTACTTC
>few|-|TRBV6-2/TRBV6-3|TRBJ2-3
CASGDYTDTQYF
TGTGCCAGTGGGGATTACACAGATACGCAGTATTTT
>-|-|TRBV6-5|TRBJ2-3
CASSYSGVATDTQYF
TGTGCCAGCAGTTACTCGGGGGTAGCCACAGATACGCAGTATTTT
>few|-|TRBV6-1|TRBJ1-1
CASSEGSSREAFF
TGTGCCAGCAGTGAAGGATCCTCGCGTGAAGCTTTCTTT
>-|TRBD1|TRBV29-1|TRBJ1-1
CSVAGQGSTEAFF
TGCAGCGTGGCCGGACAGGGGAGCACTGAAGCTTTCTTT
>few|-|TRBV15|TRBJ1-1
CATSRDWPGREAFF
TGTGCCACCAGCAGAGATTGGCCCGGTCGAGAAGCTTTCTTT
>-|-|TRBV6-5|TRBJ1-3
CASSYGRDSGNTIYF
TGTGCCAGCAGTTACGGGCGGGACTCTGGAAACACCATATATTTT
>-|TRBD2|TRBV7-8|TRBJ2-5
CASSPQTRLAGAPRETQYF
TGTGCCAGCAGCCCCCAAACCCGACTAGCGGGGGCCCCGAGAGAGACCCAGTACTTC
>-|-|TRBV20-1|TRBJ1-5
CSATSGGWNQPQHF
TGCAGTGCTACTTCGGGAGGGTGGAATCAGCCCCAGCATTTT
>-|-|TRBV6-5|TRBJ2-1
CASSYLASNEQFF
TGTGCCAGCAGTTACTTGGCGTCCAATGAGCAGTTCTTC
>-|TRBD2|TRBV20-1|TRBJ2-7
CSASGGLAETYEQYF
TGCAGTGCTAGTGGGGGACTAGCGGAGACCTACGAGCAGTACTTC
>-|-|TRBV7-4|TRBJ2-7
CVTQTRRRGAPGEQYF
TGTGTCACCCAGACCCGGAGAAGGGGGGCCCCCGGCGAGCAGTACTTC
>few|-|TRBV6-6|TRBJ2-1
CASTRNNEQFF
TGTGCCAGCACCCGAAACAATGAGCAGTTCTTC
>-|-|TRBV20-1|TRBJ2-7
CSAKERFLSYEQYF
TGCAGTGCTAAGGAGCGGTTCCTCTCCTACGAGCAGTACTTC
>many|-|TRBV7-2|TRBJ2-1
CASSLMRGDNEQFF
TGTGCCAGCAGCTTAATGAGGGGAGACAATGAGCAGTTCTTC
>-|-|TRBV6-1|TRBJ2-1
CASSSSPYGYNEQFF
TGTGCCAGCAGCAGTAGTCCCTACGGGTACAATGAGCAGTTCTTC
>few|-|TRBV19|TRBJ2-6
CASTGNSGANVLTF
TGTGCCAGTACAGGCAACTCTGGGGCCAACGTCCTGACTTTC
>many|-|TRBV7-9|TRBJ2-6
CASSLEPPTAFSGANVLTF
TGTGCCAGCAGCTTAGAACCCCCGACGGCCTTCTCTGGGGCCAACGTCCTGACTTTC
>many|TRBD1|TRBV7-2|TRBJ1-6
CASSPTGYRSPLHF
TGTGCCAGCAGCCCGACAGGGTACAGGTCACCCCTCCACTTT
>few|-|TRBV12-3/TRBV12-4|TRBJ2-5
CASSRRGGGETQYF
TGTGCCAGCAGTCGCAGGGGGGGAGGGGAGACCCAGTACTTC
>-|TRBD1|TRBV10-2|TRBJ1-5
CASGQGRQPQHF
TGCGCCAGCGGACAGGGAAGACAGCCCCAGCATTTT
>-|TRBD2|TRBV7-2|TRBJ2-5
CASSPGLAGAATLQETQYF
TGTGCCAGCAGCCCTGGACTAGCGGGTGCCGCCACCTTACAAGAGACCCAGTACTTC
>many|-|TRBV7-8|TRBJ1-1
CASSLRSTEAFF
TGTGCCAGCAGCTTACGGAGCACTGAAGCTTTCTTT
>-|TRBD2|TRBV27|TRBJ2-3
CASSYLAGVTDTQYF
TGTGCCAGCAGTTACCTAGCGGGAGTCACAGATACGCAGTATTTT
>-|TRBD1|TRBV7-9|TRBJ1-2
CASSYSDRAGGRDGYTF
TGTGCCAGCAGCTACTCGGATCGGGCAGGGGGAAGGGATGGCTACACCTTC
>few|TRBD2|TRBV20-1|TRBJ2-1
CSARMTSGRPHGEQFF
TGCAGTGCCCGGATGACTAGCGGGAGGCCCCACGGCGAGCAGTTCTTC
>-|-|TRBV19|TRBJ1-5
CATSSGRRGSNQPQHF
TGTGCCACATCAAGTGGCAGGAGGGGTTCCAATCAGCCCCAGCATTTT
>-|-|TRBV28|TRBJ1-1
CASSLGHGEAFF
TGTGCCAGCAGTTTAGGGCATGGTGAAGCTTTCTTT
>-|-|TRBV28|TRBJ1-5
CASSLLDHYSNQPQHF
TGTGCCAGCAGTTTATTAGACCACTATAGCAATCAGCCCCAGCATTTT